The 22 T cell receptor beta chains reported below all come from one sample, sequenced in a study of T cells in Graves' hyperthyroidism and ophthalmopathy. What was amplified from RNA transcripts were TCR beta CDR3 regions. When the TCR CDR3 underwent first-round RT-PCR, the HTBI primer set was used. TCRdb recomputed calls from the multiplex PCR reads with MiXCR, one row per CDR3 protein. Among fewer than 250,000 distinct CDR3 sequences, around 24% were seen once, and the ten largest hold approximately 32%. Specimen: blood. Receptor source: a woman aged 35 to 49 with Graves' ophthalmopathy.

This clonotype was seen many times. The rearrangement joins TRBV6-1 to TRBJ1-1, with D uncertain. CDR1 MNHNS and CDR2 SASEGT come from the germline V gene. The CDR3 length is 14 residues. Deletions cut 3 bases from V and 0 bases from J, with 8 bases between. The CDR3 bases are TGTGCCAGCAGTGATGAGATCATGAACACTGAAGCTTTCTTT. This gives the protein CASSDEIMNTEAFF.

There are many counts of this clonotype. The CDR3 loop is CASSVPGLGGETQYF. The CDR3 DNA reads as TGTGCCAGCAGCGTTCCGGGACTAGGAGGAGAGACCCAGTACTTC. The chain has TRBV28 and TRBJ2-5, with 8 bases that match TRBD2. The CDR3 totals 15 residues. Trimming at V came to 6 bases and at J to 4 bases, leaving 10 bases not matched to a gene. Germline values: CDR1 MDHEN, CDR2 SYDVKM.

This clonotype was seen repeatedly, ten times or more. The chain is built from TRBV25-1 and TRBJ1-2; the match to TRBD1 covers 7 bases. V lost 4 bases and J lost 4; bases outside the gene matches: 3. Germline V gene sequence: CDR1 MGHDK, CDR2 SYGVNS. The CDR3 covers 13 residues. The CDR3 DNA reads TGTGCCAGCAGTGTGGGGACAGCCTATGGCTACACCTTC. Protein product: CASSVGTAYGYTF.

This clonotype was recorded once. This chain links TRBV20-1 with TRBJ1-1; D perhaps matches TRBD1 (6 bases). The CDR3 extends over 15 amino acids. Trimming stripped 2 bases from V and 3 bases from J, with 16 bases between. Germline CDR1 DFQATT, CDR2 SNEGSKA (reference sequence). Here the CDR3 reads CSARPSGHPDTEAFF. The CDR3 DNA is TGCAGTGCTAGACCTTCGGGACACCCGGACACTGAAGCTTTCTTT.

The chain joins TRBV12-3 or TRBV12-4 to TRBJ2-7; D is unclear. CDR3 length: 13 residues. The V end was cut by 3 bases, the J end by 4 bases, with 10 bases between. For the CDR3, the DNA is TGTGCCAGCAGTTTCCTTGTGGGGTACGAGCAGTACTTC. Amino acid sequence: CASSFLVGYEQYF.

CDR3 sequence: CASRFQAPGSEQYF. The CDR3 DNA reads TGCGCCAGCAGGTTCCAGGCCCCCGGGTCAGAGCAGTACTTC. V and J are TRBV5-1 and TRBJ2-7; D not resolved. Between the trimmed V and J ends, which lost 5 bases and 7 bases, there was a span of 19 bases. CDR3 length: 14 residues. The V gene's germline CDR1 is SGHRS and CDR2 YFSETQ.

This clonotype was detected ten times or more. V gene TRBV2 combines with J gene TRBJ2-2, with D possibly being TRBD2 (6 bases). The ends were cut back, 1 base at V and 7 bases at J, with 13 bases in the middle. The germline V gene encodes CDR1 SNHLY and CDR2 FYNNEI. This CDR3 is built from 15 residues. CDR3 sequence reads: CASSEVGIGGGELFF. CDR3 sequence (DNA): TGTGCCAGCAGTGAAGTAGGGATCGGGGGCGGGGAGCTGTTTTTT.

The rearrangement links TRBV12-3 or TRBV12-4 to TRBJ2-7; D may be TRBD2 (6 bases). Trimming shortened V by 9 bases and J by 1 base, and 10 bases separated the two germline ends. The CDR3 totals 12 residues. Here the CDR3 DNA reads TGTGCCAGTCAGGGAGGTTCCTACGAGCAGTACTTC. Its translation: CASQGGSYEQYF.

Ten or more counts support this clonotype. This chain uses TRBV6-5 with TRBJ1-2; TRBD1 is a possible D gene (6 bases). The CDR3 length is 14 residues. V dropped 8 bases and J dropped 7 bases, with 20 bases sitting between them. Germline CDR1 and CDR2: MNHEY and SVGAGI. CDR3 sequence (DNA): TGTGCCAGCGCGAAACAGGGTCGCGAAACTGGCTACACCTTC. It yields the protein CASAKQGRETGYTF.

This chain uses TRBV2 with TRBJ1-2, with TRBD1 matching 8 bases. Per the germline V gene, CDR1 is SNHLY and CDR2 is FYNNEI. This CDR3 spans 15 amino acids. After removal of 10 bases from V and 3 bases from J, the junction contained 13 bases not matched to a gene. The CDR3 bases are TGTGCCACCGGACAGGGAAAAAGGAGATACTATGGCTACACCTTC. Translating gives CATGQGKRRYYGYTF.

This clonotype was recorded at least ten times. The chain recombines TRBV7-3 with TRBJ1-1; weak D call: TRBD1 (5 bases). V lost 6 bases, J lost 5 bases, and 10 bases lay in between. The CDR3 is 12 amino acids. In germline, CDR1 is SGHTA, CDR2 FQGTGA. The CDR3 loop reads CASSQGDTEAFF. Here the CDR3 DNA reads TGTGCCAGCAGTCAAGGGGATACTGAAGCTTTCTTT.

This clonotype appeared a single time. This rearrangement joins TRBV27 to TRBJ2-5; TRBD2 aligns across 8 bases. This CDR3 region has 15 residues. The germline V gene encodes CDR1 MNHEY and CDR2 SMNVEV (reference sequence). V trimming: 2 bases; J trimming: 5 bases; junction bases outside the gene matches: 7. CDR3: CASSLGGSGIETQYF. The CDR3 region has the DNA TGTGCCAGCAGTTTAGGCGGTAGCGGGATTGAGACCCAGTACTTC.

J is TRBJ1-1 and V is TRBV27, with a tentative D call TRBD1 (6 bases). V was shortened by 6 bases and J by 4 bases, with 9 bases between the two germline ends. The CDR3 consists of 12 residues. The V gene's germline CDR1 is MNHEY and CDR2 SMNVEV (reference sequence). The CDR3 nucleotides read TGTGCCAGCAGGCAGGGGTTCACTGAAGCTTTCTTT. This translates into CASRQGFTEAFF.

This clonotype was found many times. V usage is TRBV7-6 and J usage is TRBJ2-5, with D hard to call. The CDR3 consists of 13 residues. Trimming cost V 3 bases and J 2 bases, with 7 bases left between them. CDR1 and CDR2 from the germline V gene are SGHVS and FNYEAQ. CDR3 DNA: TGTGCCAGCAGCTTGCACAGACAAGAGACCCAGTACTTC. Its translation: CASSLHRQETQYF.

The chain has TRBV19 and TRBJ2-7; D gene uncertain. CDR3 length: 12 residues. V was pared by 3 bases and J by 3 bases, with 6 bases between. Per germline, CDR1 LNHDA and CDR2 SQIVND (reference sequence). CDR3: CASSIDGYEQYF. DNA of the CDR3: TGTGCCAGTAGTATCGACGGCTACGAGCAGTACTTC.

This clonotype was counted at least ten times. The J gene is TRBJ2-7, the V gene TRBV19, with TRBD2 as a possible D gene (5 bases). V lost 1 base to trimming and J lost 3 bases, with 10 bases between them. The CDR3 totals 14 residues. CDR1 and CDR2 from the germline V gene are LNHDA and SQIVND (reference sequence). CDR3: CASSIGLAGYEQYF. Here the CDR3 DNA reads TGTGCCAGTAGTATAGGGCTAGCTGGCTACGAGCAGTACTTC.

The rearrangement uses TRBV6-2 or TRBV6-3 and TRBJ2-7; TRBD1 might be the D (6 bases). This CDR3 is built from 17 residues. Germline V CDR1 and CDR2: MNHEY, SVGEGT. V was pared by 6 bases and J by 3 bases, with 24 bases between. For the CDR3, the DNA is TGTGCCAGCAGCTACCAGCAGTGGTTGAGACAGGTCTACGAGCAGTACTTC. Translating gives CASSYQQWLRQVYEQYF.

This clonotype was picked up a small number of times. CDR3 in amino acids: CASSRSQALNTEAFF. CDR3 nucleotides: TGTGCCAGCAGTAGGTCCCAGGCCCTGAACACTGAAGCTTTCTTT. The chain carries TRBV12-3 or TRBV12-4 and TRBJ1-1; the D is unclear. The CDR3 totals 15 residues. V dropped 5 bases and J dropped 0 bases, with 13 bases sitting between them.

A remark on this clonotype: Just one base apart from a much larger clone, this may be a read error. The V call is TRBV5-4, the J call TRBJ2-2; 11 bases map to TRBD2. Germline V gene lookup returns CDR1 SGHNT and CDR2 YYREEE (reference sequence). The CDR3 extends over 18 amino acids. Trimming removed 2 bases from V and 6 bases from J; junction bases left unmatched: 12. In nucleotides, the CDR3 is TGTGCCAGCAGCTTCGGGGTAGCGGGAGGGTCGCGCGCCGGGGAGCTGTTTTTT. Its protein product is CASSFGVAGGSRAGELFF.

The chain employs TRBV6-2 or TRBV6-3 and TRBJ2-7; 10 bases align to TRBD1. CDR3 size: 16 residues. V was clipped by 2 bases and J by 6 bases; unmatched bases: 10. CDR1 and CDR2 (germline): MNHEY, SVGEGT. The CDR3 region has the DNA TGTGCCAGCAGTTACCCAACCGGGACAGGGGCTCGCGAGCAGTACTTC. Translation gives CASSYPTGTGAREQYF.

This clonotype was seen repeatedly, ten times or more. The junction differs from germline at one of its ends, possibly a read error. CDR3 DNA sequence: TGTGCCAGCAGCCACTTCACGGGGTTT. Protein: CASSHFTGF. The chain couples TRBV11-1 to TRBJ1-1; unclear D gene. This CDR3 spans 9 amino acids. Germline V gene lookup returns CDR1 SGHAT and CDR2 FQDESV (reference sequence).

This clonotype was seen repeatedly, ten times or more. This chain links TRBV7-3 with TRBJ2-6; no clear D gene. Per germline, CDR1 SGHTA and CDR2 FQGTGA. The CDR3 contains 16 residues. V was pared by 3 bases and J by 4 bases, with 13 bases between. CDR3 nucleotide sequence: TGTGCCAGCAGCTTCGGTCTCCAGGCCGGGGCCAACGTCCTGACTTTC. This codes for CASSFGLQAGANVLTF.